The T cell receptor beta chain under discussion was sequenced for a study of T cell repertoires in cytomegalovirus infection. The wider study: It was recently identified HLA-C-restricted and well-studied HLA-B-restricted CMV epitopes that the study used.

This clonotype was observed a few times. Its target is not known. TCRdb re-derived calls from the reads in MiXCR, one entry per CDR3 protein. The repertoire holds about 310,000 distinct CDR3 sequences, more than 20% seen once, with roughly 15% in the top ten. Germline CDR1 is MNHNY and CDR2 is SVGAGI (reference sequence). V shed 5 bases, J shed 5 bases, and the junction held 7 bases outside the gene matches. This CDR3 is 15 amino acids long. The clonotype comes from a human donor in good health (CMV status not recorded). Some clones in this sample may be carry-over from other donors' samples. The chain uses TRBV6-6 and TRBJ1-5; 9 bases fit TRBD1. Specimen: cultured PBMCs, collected from culture after CMV antigen stimulation. DNA for the CDR3: TGTGCCAGCAGTGTACGAACAGGGGGCGATCAGCCCCAGCATTTT. Its protein product is CASSVRTGGDQPQHF.